The 25 T cell receptor beta chains below were found in one sample sequenced in a study of tumor-infiltrating lymphocytes in primary liver carcinoma. With around 500 ng total RNA as template and a constant-region primer, TCR beta cDNA was made. Libraries of TCR beta came from three nested multiplex PCR rounds with slightly modified ARM-PCR. A C-beta reverse primer was combined with TRBV1-TRBV30 forward primers in the first two PCR rounds, and each round had around 11 cycles. Using its own MiXCR run on the multiplex PCR reads, TCRdb lists one record per CDR3 protein. The sample contains tens of thousands of distinct CDR3 sequences, approximately 70% of which appear only once. Bulk tissue was left unsorted, and RNA and DNA were co-extracted from 20-30 mg of it. Material for sequencing was liver tumor tissue from sampling region 2. Regarding subset: tumor region T2, inferior pole. All receptors derive from a man aged 40-49 years with primary liver carcinoma and hepatitis B virus infection.

J is TRBJ1-1 and V is TRBV6-6; perhaps TRBD1 as D (5 bases). V dropped 6 bases and J dropped 5 bases, with 13 bases sitting between them. The length of the CDR3 is 13 residues. CDR1 is MNHNY, CDR2 SVGAGI, per germline (reference sequence). The CDR3 DNA follows: TGTGCCAGCAGCATAGAAGGGACTACTGAAGCTTTCTTT. It specifies CASSIEGTTEAFF.

As for this clonotype: A junction end diverges from the germline sequence, so it may reflect a read error. This chain uses TRBV28 with TRBJ2-3, with 7 bases fitting TRBD1. Per the germline V gene, CDR1 is MDHEN and CDR2 is SYDVKM. The CDR3 is made up of 14 amino acids. This CDR3 reads CANSLKTGADMQYF. CDR3 coding DNA: TGTGCCAACAGTTTAAAAACAGGGGCAGATATGCAGTATTTT.

With respect to this clonotype: Compared with germline, one end of the junction differs, possibly owing to a read error. The gene calls are TRBV5-1 and TRBJ1-1, with 7 bases matching TRBD1. The CDR3 sequence is 15 residues long. Germline CDR1 is SGHRS and CDR2 is YFSETQ. The CDR3, as DNA: TGCGCCAACAGCTTAGGACAGGCTATGAACACTGAAGCTTTCTTT. Translation gives CANSLGQAMNTEAFF.

This clonotype was seen at least ten times. The chain links TRBV18 to TRBJ2-3; unclear D gene. The germline V gene encodes CDR1 KGHSH and CDR2 LQKENI. With 2 bases removed from V and 0 bases from J, the gap between germline ends came to 3 bases. CDR3 length: 13 residues. The CDR3 here is CASSPGSTDTQYF. The CDR3 region has the DNA TGTGCCAGCTCACCAGGCAGCACAGATACGCAGTATTTT. The whole variable domain, remainder taken from reference TRBV18 and TRBJ2-3, is NAGVMQNPRHLVRRRGQEARLRCSPMKGHSHVYWYRQLPEEGLKFMVYLQKENIIDESGMPKERFSAEFPKEGPSILRIQQVVRGDSAAYFCASSPGSTDTQYFGPGTRLTVL.

About this clonotype: A much bigger clone sits one base away, suggesting this may be a read error. No conserved phenylalanine or tryptophan ends this CDR3, so it is likely a read error. V usage is TRBV2 and J usage is TRBJ1-5, with a tentative D call TRBD1 (6 bases). This CDR3 comprises 14 residues. Germline CDR1 is SNHLY and CDR2 is FYNNEI. The CDR3 region has the DNA TGTGCCAGCAGCGAAGGGGGTAGTCGACAGCCCCAGCATTCT. Protein product: CASSEGGSRQPQHS.

Note on this clonotype: This likely comes from a read error, as the CDR3 has no conserved phenylalanine or tryptophan at its end. The chain employs TRBV12-3 or TRBV12-4 and TRBJ2-7; D could derive from TRBD1 or TRBD2 (5 bases each). The CDR3 is 14 residues long. V lost 7 bases and J lost 5, with 18 bases in between. CDR3 residues: CASTPGTEKHEQYL. The CDR3 bases are TGTGCCAGCACCCCCGGGACGGAAAAACACGAGCAGTACCTC.

The CDR3 spells CASSLGNSASPFNEQFF. The CDR3 DNA sequence: TGTGCCAGCAGCTTAGGTAACAGTGCGAGCCCCTTCAATGAGCAGTTCTTC. The chain links TRBV11-2 to TRBJ2-1; D gene uncertain. The germline V gene has CDR1 SGHAT and CDR2 FQNNGV. The V end lost 1 base, the J end lost 6 bases, and 19 bases lay between the germline ends. There are 17 residues in the CDR3.

This clonotype appeared a single time. Its ends do not fully match the called genes, so a read error is possible. The chain uses TRBV6-1 and TRBJ2-1; perhaps TRBD1 as D (6 bases). The germline gives CDR1 MNHNS, CDR2 SASEGT. The CDR3 is made up of 16 amino acids. The DNA for the CDR3 is TGTGCCAGCAGTGAAGATGTGGGGGCGGTCTACAATGAGCAGTCCTTC. It yields the protein CASSEDVGAVYNEQSF.

As concerns this clonotype: A junction end diverges from the germline sequence, so it may reflect a read error. This chain's CDR3 is CASGPGLADYSEQFF. The CDR3, as DNA: TGTGCCAGCGGTCCCGGACTAGCGGACTACAGTGAGCAGTTCTTC. The rearrangement joins TRBV5-4 to TRBJ2-1; TRBD2 matches 10 bases. CDR3 length: 15 residues. Germline V CDR1 and CDR2: SGHNT, YYREEE (reference sequence).

In its sample, this clonotype was seen many times. The chain employs TRBV6-1 and TRBJ2-6; 7 bases match TRBD1. J was trimmed by 2 bases and V by 7 bases; bases with no gene match: 8. This CDR3 has 16 amino acids. Germline CDR1 reads MNHNS; CDR2 reads SASEGT. CDR3 sequence (DNA): TGTGCCAGCACCGAACAGGGGTTAGCTGGGGCCAACGTCCTGACTTTC. This encodes CASTEQGLAGANVLTF.

Concerning this clonotype: One end of the junction fails to match germline, which may point to a read error. This CDR3 reads CVSSLDYEQYF. CDR3 coding DNA: TGTGTCAGCAGCCTTGACTACGAACAGTACTTC. The chain joins TRBV13 to TRBJ2-7; tentative D call: TRBD2 (5 bases). This CDR3 spans 11 amino acids. The germline V gene has CDR1 PRHDT and CDR2 FYEKMQ (reference sequence).

This clonotype has only a few counts. One end of the junction fails to match germline, which may point to a read error. The chain has TRBV6-1 and TRBJ2-2, with D possibly TRBD2 on 5 matching bases. The CDR3 has 15 residues. CDR1 MNHNS and CDR2 SASEGT come from the germline V gene. In DNA form, the CDR3 reads TGTGCCAGCAGGGATTTGGGCAGCGTAACCGGGGAGCAGTTTTTT. It codes for CASRDLGSVTGEQFF.

The gene calls are TRBV5-4 and TRBJ1-4; D is undetermined. This CDR3 has 15 amino acids. Germline V gene data show CDR1 as SGHNT and CDR2 as YYREEE (reference sequence). The CDR3 DNA reads TGTATCAGCAGCCCAGGCGGCGGAACTAATGAAAAACTGTTTTTT. Encoded protein: CISSPGGGTNEKLFF.

Notes on this clonotype: The missing conserved phenylalanine or tryptophan at the end of this CDR3 makes a read error likely. The gene calls are TRBV4-2 and TRBJ2-3; 8 bases agree with TRBD2. The trim removed 0 bases at V and 5 bases at J, leaving 13 bases unmatched. There are 18 residues in the CDR3. Germline V gene lookup returns CDR1 LGHNA and CDR2 YNFKEQ. Written as DNA, the CDR3 is TGTGCCAGCAGCCAAGAAGGGGGGACTAGTGGGAGAGGAGATACGCAGTATCTT. The encoded protein is CASSQEGGTSGRGDTQYL.

This chain uses TRBV6-1 with TRBJ2-7, with 10 positions matching TRBD2. Per the germline V gene, CDR1 is MNHNS and CDR2 is SASEGT. V shed 1 base and J 6 bases; nucleotides not matched to a gene: 9. There are 16 residues in the CDR3. The CDR3 nucleotides are TGTGCCAGCAGTGAAGTGCGAACTAGCGGGAAGTGCGAGCAGTACTTC. Amino acids: CASSEVRTSGKCEQYF.

As concerns this clonotype: One end of the junction varies from germline; a read error may be responsible. This chain links TRBV5-1 with TRBJ2-1; the match to TRBD2 covers 10 bases. Germline values: CDR1 SGHRS, CDR2 YFSETQ. The CDR3 runs to 14 residues. CDR3 region: CSSSLLAGDYEQFF. For the CDR3, the DNA is TGCTCCAGCTCTCTTCTAGCGGGAGATTATGAGCAGTTCTTC.

This clonotype was found once. The genes are TRBV29-1 and TRBJ2-1, with D unclear. CDR1 and CDR2 from the germline V gene are SQVTM and ANQGSEA. V was clipped by 6 bases and J by 9 bases, with 15 bases between them. The CDR3 has 12 amino acids. CDR3 in DNA: TGCAGCGTGTGGTCCGGTCTTGGTGAGCAGTTCTTC. This encodes CSVWSGLGEQFF.

This clonotype was seen a single time. Likely a read error: the CDR3 ends without its conserved phenylalanine or tryptophan. This chain connects TRBV5-1 to TRBJ2-1, with 9 bases matching TRBD2. V lost 3 bases, J lost 12 bases, and 7 bases stayed unmatched. Germline V gene sequence: CDR1 SGHRS, CDR2 YFSETQ. The CDR3 totals 13 residues. This CDR3 is CASSSTGLAVQFI. In DNA form, the CDR3 reads TGCGCCAGCAGCTCGACGGGACTAGCTGTGCAGTTCATC.

As regards this clonotype: The CDR3 carries no conserved terminal phenylalanine or tryptophan, so it likely arises from a read error. This rearrangement joins TRBV6-5 to TRBJ2-3; D call uncertain. CDR3 size: 14 residues. Germline values: CDR1 MNHEY, CDR2 SVGAGI. CDR3 sequence reads: CDWERLHFGDTQYY. CDR3 bases: TGTGATTGGGAACGGCTGCACTTTGGAGATACGCAGTATTAT.

About this clonotype itself: One end of the junction is discordant with germline, which a read error may explain. The chain joins TRBV29-1 to TRBJ1-1; 8 bases are shared with TRBD1. The CDR3 runs to 14 residues. CDR1 is SQVTM, CDR2 ANQGSEA, per germline. The CDR3 bases are TGCAGTGTTGATGAATGGACAGGGAGGACTGAAGCTTTCTTT. Encoded protein: CSVDEWTGRTEAFF.

This clonotype was recorded once. A read error is likely, as this CDR3 ends without the conserved phenylalanine or tryptophan. The chain employs TRBV6-2 or TRBV6-3 and TRBJ2-7, with TRBD2 matching 8 bases. CDR1 and CDR2 from the germline V gene are MNHEY and SVGEGT. The CDR3 runs 13 residues. The CDR3 DNA is TGTGCCAACAGTTACGGACTAGCAACCAAGCAGTACCTC. This sequence encodes CANSYGLATKQYL.

In its sample, this clonotype was seen a few times. This may stem from a read error, because a much larger clone lies one nucleotide away. Lacking the conserved final phenylalanine or tryptophan, this CDR3 likely reflects a read error. J is TRBJ2-7 and V is TRBV11-3; 7 bases match TRBD1. The V gene end was trimmed by 2 bases and the J gene end by 2 bases; junction bases not matched to a gene: 6. In germline, CDR1 is SGHNT, CDR2 YENEEA. This CDR3 region has 15 residues. The CDR3, as DNA: TGTGCCAGCAGCTTATATGGGACAGACACCTACGAGCAGTACTAC. It encodes CASSLYGTDTYEQYY.

Comments on this clonotype: Just one base apart from a much larger clone, this may be a read error. The CDR3 does not close with the conserved phenylalanine or tryptophan, likely indicating a read error. The chain carries TRBV28 and TRBJ2-7; D is undetermined. Per the germline V gene, CDR1 is MDHEN and CDR2 is SYDVKM. V lost 7 bases and J lost 0, with 13 bases in between. The CDR3 length is 14 residues. The CDR3 region is CASTPAQSSYEQYY. Written as DNA, the CDR3 is TGTGCCAGCACTCCGGCCCAGAGCTCCTACGAGCAGTACTAC.

The chain couples TRBV12-3 or TRBV12-4 to TRBJ2-1, with unresolved D. The CDR3 totals 11 residues. Trimming stripped 7 bases from V and 10 bases from J, with 11 bases between. CDR3 DNA: TGTGCCAGCACTTCGCGCACAGAGCAGTTCTTC. This sequence encodes CASTSRTEQFF.

By frequency in the sample, this clonotype is medium-sized (0.01 to 0.1%). The V and J genes are TRBV12-3 or TRBV12-4 and TRBJ2-3; D is unresolved. With 5 bases removed from V and 5 bases from J, the gap between germline ends came to 11 bases. This CDR3 spans 13 amino acids. The DNA of the CDR3 is TGTGCCAGCAGTCCACTTTGGGGAGATACGCAGTATTTT. Protein sequence: CASSPLWGDTQYF.